This is a list of T cell receptor beta chains from one sample in a study of blood T cell repertoires in COVID-19. Profiling relied on immunoSEQ multiplex PCR, and the TCRdb table lists in-frame clones only, not all of them. The sample carries 230,000 or so clones, 84% recorded once. Sequencing was performed on peripheral blood. All receptors come from a man in his forties or fifties with active or convalescent COVID-19. Both conserved end residues are part of each CDR3. Fields, in order: V gene, D gene, J gene, CDR3 protein. D genes are given only for firm matches.

TRBV11-3,.,TRBJ2-1,CASSFSPSSYNEQFF
TRBV7-3,.,TRBJ2-5,CASSLNGGAGETQYF
TRBV28,TRBD1,TRBJ1-1,CASSLPDRGNTEAFF
TRBV5-8,TRBD2,TRBJ2-3,CASSRGVLADTQYF
TRBV7-9,.,TRBJ1-6,CASSLVSSYNSPLHF
TRBV29-1,TRBD1,TRBJ1-2,CSVGSGTGDYGYTF
TRBV9,.,TRBJ2-3,CASSVGGGPETQYF
TRBV29-1,.,TRBJ2-7,CSAQGREAYEQYF
TRBV7-9,.,TRBJ2-7,CASSSTIHEQYF
TRBV7-8,TRBD2,TRBJ2-3,CASSLGGLAKSTDTQYF
TRBV2,.,TRBJ1-6,CASSPIVGGRDIGSPLHF
TRBV5-1,.,TRBJ1-2,CASSLGVDGYGYTF
TRBV5-4,TRBD2,TRBJ2-2,CASSTSSGGRNTGELFF
TRBV2,TRBD1,TRBJ1-2,CASSGQGDSYGYTF
TRBV5-1,TRBD1,TRBJ2-7,CASSSPPGQGSEQYF
TRBV11-3,.,TRBJ2-3,CASSLEAGARTDTQYF
TRBV24-1,TRBD1,TRBJ1-2,CATSGSDRAGYTF
TRBV9,TRBD2,TRBJ2-3,CASSVAPSPSGGNTDTQYF
TRBV11-2,.,TRBJ2-5,CASSLIGGLQYQETQYF
TRBV3-1/TRBV3-2,.,TRBJ2-3,CASSQPPGKRSTDTQYF
TRBV27,.,TRBJ2-3,CASSLWQGVFSTDTQYF
TRBV2,.,TRBJ1-5,CASSIRTEPNQPQHF
TRBV28,TRBD1,TRBJ1-5,CASGQGRPQHF
TRBV7-2,TRBD2,TRBJ2-1,CASSLVGAGGHNEQFF
TRBV4-3,.,TRBJ2-3,CASSRGETEISRSTDTQYF
TRBV7-3,.,TRBJ2-6,CASSPLGGDSSGANVLTF
TRBV28,.,TRBJ1-2,CASRETGHGYTF
TRBV25-1,.,TRBJ2-1,CASSERTGGEQFF
TRBV4-2,TRBD1,TRBJ1-4,CASSQGQGGEKLFF
TRBV4-3,.,TRBJ2-3,CASSQDQATTRYF
TRBV18,TRBD1,TRBJ1-4,CASSPGGLKLFF
TRBV7-8,.,TRBJ2-2,CASSPRANTGELFF
TRBV10-3,TRBD1,TRBJ1-6,CAISPGTAYNSPLHF
TRBV5-1,.,TRBJ1-3,CASSLGPLSGNTIYF
TRBV18,.,TRBJ1-2,CASSLRAGELYGYTF
TRBV6-5,TRBD2,TRBJ2-3,CASSPRVARGDTQYF
TRBV2,TRBD1,TRBJ1-2,CASSEQRDRGWGGYTF
TRBV15,.,TRBJ1-6,CATEPRATGNSPLHF
TRBV2,.,TRBJ2-2,CASRQDRAPTGELFF
TRBV30,.,TRBJ1-5,CAFRVAGAFGQPQHF
TRBV24-1,.,TRBJ2-1,CATTSGVEQFF